The entry below gives a single TCR beta chain sequence along with its context. What it recognizes is unknown. The data stem from a study of T cells expressing NK-cell markers. Study context: HCMV serostatus: seven of eight sequenced donors positive, one negative.

With UMIs, 5'RACE template switching was used to make TCR beta cDNA. TCRdb reworked the 5' RACE reads into one entry per CDR3 protein, no DNA. Its clone listing holds about 260,000 distinct CDR3 sequences. CDR3 size: 15 residues. Germline CDR1 is DFQATT and CDR2 is SNEGSKA (reference sequence). Study conclusions and caveats: These clonotypes, the leaders elsewhere, also led the CD3+CD56-NKG2C+ fraction in a handful of donors. In a group of 5 or 6 donors, dominant NKG2C+ clonotypes represented about 1.0-7.5% of CD8+ T cells.

This TCR came from a man aged 18 to 30 in good health. Sequencing was carried out using blood T cells: a sorted CD56 or NKG2C T cell subset, CD4+ or CD8+ T cells, or bulk PBMC T cells (not recorded which). The genes are TRBV20-1 and TRBJ1-2; TCRdb indicates TRBD1, and absent DNA this call remains unverified. The chain's CDR3 is CSARDDLQGSYGYTF.